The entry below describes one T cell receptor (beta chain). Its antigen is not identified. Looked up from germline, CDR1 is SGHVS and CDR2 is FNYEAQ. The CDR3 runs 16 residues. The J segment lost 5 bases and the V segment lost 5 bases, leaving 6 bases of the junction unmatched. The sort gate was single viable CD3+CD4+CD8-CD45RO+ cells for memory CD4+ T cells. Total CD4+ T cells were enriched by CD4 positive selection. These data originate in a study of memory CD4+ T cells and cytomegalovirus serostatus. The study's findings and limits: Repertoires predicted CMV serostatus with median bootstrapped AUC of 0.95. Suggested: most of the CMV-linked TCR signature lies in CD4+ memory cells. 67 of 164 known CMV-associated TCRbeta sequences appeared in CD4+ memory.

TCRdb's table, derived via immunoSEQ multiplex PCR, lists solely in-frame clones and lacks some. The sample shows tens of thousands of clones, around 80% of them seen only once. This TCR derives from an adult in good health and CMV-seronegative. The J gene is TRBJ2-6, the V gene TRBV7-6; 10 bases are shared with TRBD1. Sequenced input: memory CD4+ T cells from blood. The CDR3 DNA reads TGTGCCAGCAGCCCGACAGGGGGCATAAGGGCCAACGTCCTGACTTTC. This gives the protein CASSPTGGIRANVLTF.